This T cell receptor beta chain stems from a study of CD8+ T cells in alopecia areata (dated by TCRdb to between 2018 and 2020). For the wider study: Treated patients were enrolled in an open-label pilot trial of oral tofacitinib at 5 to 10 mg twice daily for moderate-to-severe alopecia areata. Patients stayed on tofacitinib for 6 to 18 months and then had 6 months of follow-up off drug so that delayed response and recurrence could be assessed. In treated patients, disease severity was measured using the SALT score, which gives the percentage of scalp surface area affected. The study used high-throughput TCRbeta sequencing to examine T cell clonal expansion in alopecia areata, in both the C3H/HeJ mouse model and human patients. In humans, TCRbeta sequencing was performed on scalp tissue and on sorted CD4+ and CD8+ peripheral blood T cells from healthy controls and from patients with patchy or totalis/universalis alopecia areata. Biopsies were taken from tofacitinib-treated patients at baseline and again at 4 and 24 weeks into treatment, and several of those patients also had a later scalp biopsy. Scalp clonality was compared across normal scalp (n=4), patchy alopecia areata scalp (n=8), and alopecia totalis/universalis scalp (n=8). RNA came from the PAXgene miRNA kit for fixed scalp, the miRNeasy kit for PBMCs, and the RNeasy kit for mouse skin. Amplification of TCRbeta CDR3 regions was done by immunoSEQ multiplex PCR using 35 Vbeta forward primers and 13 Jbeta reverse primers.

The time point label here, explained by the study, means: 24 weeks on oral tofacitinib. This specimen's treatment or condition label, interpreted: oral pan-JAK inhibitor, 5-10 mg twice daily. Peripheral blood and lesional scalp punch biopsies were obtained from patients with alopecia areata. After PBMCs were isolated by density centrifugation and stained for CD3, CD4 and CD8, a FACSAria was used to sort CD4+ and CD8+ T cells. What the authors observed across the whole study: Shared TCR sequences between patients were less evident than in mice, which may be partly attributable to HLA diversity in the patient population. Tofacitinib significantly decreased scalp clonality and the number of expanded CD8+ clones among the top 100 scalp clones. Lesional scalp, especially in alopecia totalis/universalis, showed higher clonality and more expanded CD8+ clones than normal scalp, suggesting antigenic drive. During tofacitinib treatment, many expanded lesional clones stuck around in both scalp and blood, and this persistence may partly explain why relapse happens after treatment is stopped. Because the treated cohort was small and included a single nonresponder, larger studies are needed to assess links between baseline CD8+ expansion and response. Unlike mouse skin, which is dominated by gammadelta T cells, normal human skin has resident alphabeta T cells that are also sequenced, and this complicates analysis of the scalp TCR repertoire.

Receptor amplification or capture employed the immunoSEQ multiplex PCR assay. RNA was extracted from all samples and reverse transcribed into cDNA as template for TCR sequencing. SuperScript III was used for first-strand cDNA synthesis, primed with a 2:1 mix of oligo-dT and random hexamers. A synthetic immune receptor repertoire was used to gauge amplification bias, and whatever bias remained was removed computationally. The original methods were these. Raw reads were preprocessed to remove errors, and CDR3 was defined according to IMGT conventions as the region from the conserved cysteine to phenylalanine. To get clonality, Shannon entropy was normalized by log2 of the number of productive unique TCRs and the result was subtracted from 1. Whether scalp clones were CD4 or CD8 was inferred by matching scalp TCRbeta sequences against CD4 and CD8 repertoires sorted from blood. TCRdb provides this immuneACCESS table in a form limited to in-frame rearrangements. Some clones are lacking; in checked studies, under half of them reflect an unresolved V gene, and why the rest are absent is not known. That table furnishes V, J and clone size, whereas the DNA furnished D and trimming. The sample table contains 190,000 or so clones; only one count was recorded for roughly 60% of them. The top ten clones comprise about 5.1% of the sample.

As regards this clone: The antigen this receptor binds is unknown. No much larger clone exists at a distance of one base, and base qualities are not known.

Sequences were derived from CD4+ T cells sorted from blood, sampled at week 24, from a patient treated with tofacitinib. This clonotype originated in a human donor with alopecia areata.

The nucleotide sequence reads as follows: TGTGCCTGGAGTTTACCGGGACAGGGGTTTTACGAGCAGTACTTC. This encodes CAWSLPGQGFYEQYF. Recombination joined TRBV30 with TRBJ2-7; 10 of the junction bases match TRBD1. Including the terminal cysteine and phenylalanine, the CDR3 comprises 15 residues. Of the read, only the CDR3 DNA is kept; its 45 bases are in frame from base 1. CDR1 and CDR2, looked up from the germline V gene (reference sequence), are GTSNPN and SVGIG. Clipping removes 2 bases from V and 4 bases from J, with 8 as the unmatched junction base count.